This paragraph reports one T cell receptor beta chain. Per germline, CDR1 SGHVS and CDR2 FQNEAQ. The CDR3 has 17 residues. The V end was cut by 5 bases, the J end by 3 bases, with 19 bases between. This record belongs to a study of blood T cell repertoires in COVID-19. In the study overall: Samples representing acute and convalescent COVID-19 were sourced from the United States, Italy and Spain. The analysed material was cDNA or gDNA that came from T cells, B-cell-depleted T cells, or PBMCs.

As processed by the authors: Estimates of nucleated cell counts were drawn from the amplification of reference gene primers. Clones were read by immunoSEQ multiplex PCR, and TCRdb kept only the in-frame ones, dropping some. That table supplies the V and J calls and clone size; D and trimming were determined from the DNA. The sample yields about 24,000 clones, 80% to 90% seen once. V gene TRBV7-8 combines with J gene TRBJ2-2; TRBD2 is a possible D gene (6 bases). The specimen was peripheral blood. This TCR derives from a human donor with active COVID-19. The donor label of this sample is uncertain. CDR3 amino acids: CASSPRGPRGHTGELFF. The CDR3 DNA sequence: TGTGCCAGCAGCCCCCGTGGTCCGCGGGGCCACACCGGGGAGCTGTTTTTT.